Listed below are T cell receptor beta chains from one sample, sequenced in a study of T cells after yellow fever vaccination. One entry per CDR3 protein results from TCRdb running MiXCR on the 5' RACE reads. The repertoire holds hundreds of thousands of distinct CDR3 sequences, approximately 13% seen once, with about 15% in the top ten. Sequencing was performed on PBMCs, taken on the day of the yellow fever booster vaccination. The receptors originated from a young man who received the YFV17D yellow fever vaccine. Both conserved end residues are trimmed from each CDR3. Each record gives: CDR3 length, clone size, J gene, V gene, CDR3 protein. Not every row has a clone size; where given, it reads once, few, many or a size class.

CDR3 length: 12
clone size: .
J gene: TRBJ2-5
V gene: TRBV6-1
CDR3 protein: ASSPRYQTETQY

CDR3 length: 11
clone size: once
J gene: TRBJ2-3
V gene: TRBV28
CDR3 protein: AIVASSTDTQY

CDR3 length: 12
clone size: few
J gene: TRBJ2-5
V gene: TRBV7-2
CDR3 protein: ASSLVVTRETQY

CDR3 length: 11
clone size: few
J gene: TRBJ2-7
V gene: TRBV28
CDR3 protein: ASSPPQNNEQY

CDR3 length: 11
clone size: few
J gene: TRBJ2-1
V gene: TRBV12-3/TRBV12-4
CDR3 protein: ASKDRDFNEQF

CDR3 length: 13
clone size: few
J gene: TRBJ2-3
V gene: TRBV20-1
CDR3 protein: SARDLGTEGAAQY

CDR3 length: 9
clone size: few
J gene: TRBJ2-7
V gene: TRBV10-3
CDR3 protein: AIRRVNEQY

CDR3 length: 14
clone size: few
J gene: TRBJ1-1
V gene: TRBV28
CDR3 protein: ASSLGQETTNTEAF

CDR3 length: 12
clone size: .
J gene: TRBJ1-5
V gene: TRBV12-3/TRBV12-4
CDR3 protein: ASSFGPENQPQH

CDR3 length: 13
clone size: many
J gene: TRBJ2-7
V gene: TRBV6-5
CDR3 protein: ASSYGGAGGNDQY

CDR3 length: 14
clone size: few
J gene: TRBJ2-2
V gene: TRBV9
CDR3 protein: ASSLTSGSGTGELF

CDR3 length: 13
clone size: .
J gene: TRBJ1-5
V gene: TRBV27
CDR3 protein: ASSLLAGGLQPQH

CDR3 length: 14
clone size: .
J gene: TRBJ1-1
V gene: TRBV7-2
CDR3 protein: ASSFRDRGGSAEAF

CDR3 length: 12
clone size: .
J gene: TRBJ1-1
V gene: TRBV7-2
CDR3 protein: ASSTQGMNTEAF

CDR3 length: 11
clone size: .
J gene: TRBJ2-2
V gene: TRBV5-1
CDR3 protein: ASQAGPTGELF

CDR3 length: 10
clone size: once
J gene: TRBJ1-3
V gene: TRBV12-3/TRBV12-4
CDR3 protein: ASLEGGNTIY

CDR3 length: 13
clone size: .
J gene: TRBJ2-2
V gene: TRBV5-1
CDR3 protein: ASSPLAAGTGELF

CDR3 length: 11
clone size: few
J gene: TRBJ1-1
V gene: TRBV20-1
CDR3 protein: SARLDRELRAF

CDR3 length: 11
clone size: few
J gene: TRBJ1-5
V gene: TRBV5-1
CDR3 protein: ASSSGEHQPQH

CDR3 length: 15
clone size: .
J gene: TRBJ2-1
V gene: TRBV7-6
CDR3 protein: ASTPRPAGSSYNEQF

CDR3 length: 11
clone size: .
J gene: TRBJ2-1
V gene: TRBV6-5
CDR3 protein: ASSSVGDGEQF

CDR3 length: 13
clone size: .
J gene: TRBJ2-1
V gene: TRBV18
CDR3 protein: ASSPLQGAYHEQF

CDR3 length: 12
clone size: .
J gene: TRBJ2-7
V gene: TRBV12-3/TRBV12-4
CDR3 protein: ASSLGIGGYEQY

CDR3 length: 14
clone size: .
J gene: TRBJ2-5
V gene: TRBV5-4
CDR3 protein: ASSRGAGGTLETQY

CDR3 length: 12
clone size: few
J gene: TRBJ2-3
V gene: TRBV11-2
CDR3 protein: ASSFDRVVDTQY

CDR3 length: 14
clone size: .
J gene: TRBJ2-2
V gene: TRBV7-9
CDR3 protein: ASSSSGTPNTGELF

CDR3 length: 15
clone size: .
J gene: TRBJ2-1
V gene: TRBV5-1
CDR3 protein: ASMGLAGGSSYNEQF

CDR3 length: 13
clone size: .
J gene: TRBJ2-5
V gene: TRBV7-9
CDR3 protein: ASSLGGLGKETQY

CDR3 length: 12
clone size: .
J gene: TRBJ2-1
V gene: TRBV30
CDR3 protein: AWSLRGAAIKQF

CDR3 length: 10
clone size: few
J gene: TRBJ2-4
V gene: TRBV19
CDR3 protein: ASSAYSSHQY

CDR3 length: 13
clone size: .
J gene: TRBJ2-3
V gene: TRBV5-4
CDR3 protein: ASSLSAGKSDTQY

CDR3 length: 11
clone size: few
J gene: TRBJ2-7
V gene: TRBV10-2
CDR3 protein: ASSVGTGDEQY

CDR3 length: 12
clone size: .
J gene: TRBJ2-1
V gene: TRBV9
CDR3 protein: ASSPRTPQGKQF

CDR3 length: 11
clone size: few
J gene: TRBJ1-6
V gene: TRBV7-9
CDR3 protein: ASSLGEGSPLH

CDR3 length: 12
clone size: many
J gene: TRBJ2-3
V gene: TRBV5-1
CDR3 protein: ASSSQGGTDTQY

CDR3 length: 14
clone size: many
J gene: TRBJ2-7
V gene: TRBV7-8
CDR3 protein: ASSLASSGIFIEQY

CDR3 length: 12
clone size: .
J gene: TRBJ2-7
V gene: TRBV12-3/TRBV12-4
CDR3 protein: ASNFGGISYEQY

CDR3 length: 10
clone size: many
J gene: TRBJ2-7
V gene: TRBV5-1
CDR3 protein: ASSLDAYEQY

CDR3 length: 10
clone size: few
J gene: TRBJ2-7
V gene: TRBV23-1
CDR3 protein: ASWALTYEQY

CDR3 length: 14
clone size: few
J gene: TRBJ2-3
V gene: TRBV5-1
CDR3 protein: ASSSGQGIRTDTQY

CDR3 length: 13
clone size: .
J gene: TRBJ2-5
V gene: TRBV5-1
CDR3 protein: ASSLTGGAGETQY

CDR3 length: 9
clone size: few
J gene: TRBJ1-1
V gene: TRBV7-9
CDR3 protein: ASSLEPEAF

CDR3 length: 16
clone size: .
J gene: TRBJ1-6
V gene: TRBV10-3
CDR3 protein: AISYLGPLESYNSPLH

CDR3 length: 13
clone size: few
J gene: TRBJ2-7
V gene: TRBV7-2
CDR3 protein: ASSITGTRSYEQY

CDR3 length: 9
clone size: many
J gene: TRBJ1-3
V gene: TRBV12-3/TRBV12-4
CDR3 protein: ASRRGGAIY

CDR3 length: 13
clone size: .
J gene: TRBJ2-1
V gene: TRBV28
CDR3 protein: ASSPLAGGKNEQF

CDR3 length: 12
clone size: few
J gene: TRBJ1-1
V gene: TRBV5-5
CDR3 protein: ASNLQRMNTEAF

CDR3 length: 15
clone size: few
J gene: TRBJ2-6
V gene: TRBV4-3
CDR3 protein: ASSQDIGNSGANVLT

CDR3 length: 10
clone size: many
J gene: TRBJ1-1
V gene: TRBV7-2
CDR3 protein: ASSFNWRKAF

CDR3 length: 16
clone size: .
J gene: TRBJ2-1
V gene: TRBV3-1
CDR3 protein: ASCWRPGGAFAYNEQF

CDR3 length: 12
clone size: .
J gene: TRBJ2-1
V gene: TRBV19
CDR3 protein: ASKDLRNYNEQF

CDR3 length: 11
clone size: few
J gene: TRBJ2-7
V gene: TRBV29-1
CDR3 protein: SVSGQGHYEQY

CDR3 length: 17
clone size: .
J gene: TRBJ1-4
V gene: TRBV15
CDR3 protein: ATSRDRRAFRDSNEKLF

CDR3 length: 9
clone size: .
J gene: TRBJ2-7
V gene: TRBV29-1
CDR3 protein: SVGKGVEQY

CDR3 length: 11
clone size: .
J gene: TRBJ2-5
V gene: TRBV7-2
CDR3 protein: ASSHSPAQTQY